What follows is one T cell receptor beta chain and its context. This CDR3 contains 11 residues. The germline V gene encodes CDR1 SEHNR and CDR2 FQNEAQ (reference sequence). Between the trimmed V and J ends, which lost 8 bases and 7 bases, there was a span of 12 bases. The sample belongs to a study of CD8 T cells in Susac syndrome. Roughly 0.45 to 1 ug RNA was reverse transcribed with random hexamers. TCRdb redid the calling of the immunoSEQ multiplex PCR reads with MiXCR, one entry per CDR3 protein. The sample has about 440,000 distinct CDR3 sequences; around 83% are singletons. This TCR came from a human donor with multiple sclerosis. The sample consisted of CD8+ T cells from PBMCs. The chain is built from TRBV7-9 and TRBJ2-7, with D perhaps TRBD1 (8 bases). CDR3: CASHRGGEQYF. The CDR3 nucleotides read TGTGCCAGCCACAGGGGGGGGGAGCAGTACTTC.